The following is a TCR beta chain sequence with its context. Its specificity is unknown. This specimen comes from a study of a mutant IDH1 vaccine in newly diagnosed glioma. Study-level information: Radiotherapy, temozolomide, or both had been given previously, and both were given to most. The study held visit V12 at week 35 and visit V13 at week 47. Study conclusions and caveats: Pseudoprogression appeared independent of alterations in top peripheral clonotypes.

The V end was cut by 2 bases, the J end by 5 bases, with 15 bases between. CDR1 MNHEY and CDR2 SVGAGI come from the germline V gene. CDR3 length: 15 amino acids. Assay: immunoSEQ multiplex PCR; the TCRdb copy retains only in-frame clones and omits some. The sample yields tens of thousands of clones, roughly 79% seen once. Time point meaning: week 35, safety follow-up. Mutant IDH1 20-mer peptide, at 300 ug, made up each vaccine dose, with topical imiquimod. Tumors from donors were new WHO grade 3 or 4 IDH1-mutant astrocytomas with ATRX loss. Source: PBMCs, taken from a glioma patient whose treatment included an IDH1 peptide vaccine. V and J are TRBV6-5 and TRBJ1-2; D is undetermined. This TCR was sampled from a woman in her thirties or forties with glioma. Some clones in this sample may be carry-over from other donors' samples. DNA for the CDR3: TGTGCCAGCAGTTACCGATCGGACGGAGTATATGGCTACACCTTC. This gives the protein CASSYRSDGVYGYTF.